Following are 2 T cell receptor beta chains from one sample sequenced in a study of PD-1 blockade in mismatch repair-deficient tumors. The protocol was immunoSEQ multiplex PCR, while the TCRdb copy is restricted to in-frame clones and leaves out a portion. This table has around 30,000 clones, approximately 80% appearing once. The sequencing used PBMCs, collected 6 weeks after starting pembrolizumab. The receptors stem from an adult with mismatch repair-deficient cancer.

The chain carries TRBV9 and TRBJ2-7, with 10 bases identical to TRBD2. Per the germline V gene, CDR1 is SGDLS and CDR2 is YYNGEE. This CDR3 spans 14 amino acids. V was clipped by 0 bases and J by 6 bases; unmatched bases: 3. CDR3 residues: CASSVGASGGEQYF. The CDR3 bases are TGTGCCAGCAGCGTAGGGGCTAGCGGGGGCGAGCAGTACTTC.

DNA of the CDR3: TGCAGCGTGCACAGGGAAATCACCGGGGAGCTGTTTTTT. It is translated as CSVHREITGELFF. The chain is built from TRBV29-1 and TRBJ2-2; D might be TRBD1 (6 bases). The length of the CDR3 is 13 residues. The V end was cut by 6 bases, the J end by 4 bases, with 12 bases between. Looked up from germline, CDR1 is SQVTM and CDR2 is ANQGSEA.